The 20 T cell receptor beta chains given below trace back to one sample, sequenced in a study of cytomegalovirus exposure and HLA in healthy donors. The PCR ran on 60 Vbeta and 13 Jbeta primers. Only in-frame clones appear in the TCRdb table, and some are missing; sequencing was by immunoSEQ multiplex PCR. The sample contains under 170,000 clones, 79% of which appear only once. Material: PBMCs. Receptors were obtained from a man aged 50-59 years in good health and CMV-seropositive.

This sequence joins TRBV7-2 and TRBJ2-7; weak D call: TRBD1 (5 bases). Germline CDR1 SGHTA, CDR2 FQGNSA. The CDR3 length is 13 residues. Trimming removed 2 bases from V and 6 bases from J, with 11 bases in between. In nucleotides, the CDR3 is TGTGCCAGCAGCTTAAAGGGGCCCGGCGAGCAGTACTTC. This translates into CASSLKGPGEQYF.

This chain uses TRBV5-1 with TRBJ2-1; D not resolved. The length of the CDR3 is 12 residues. CDR1 SGHRS and CDR2 YFSETQ come from the germline V gene. Trimming removed 5 bases from V and 2 bases from J, with 5 bases in between. The CDR3 region has the DNA TGCGCCAGCAGAGAGGCCTACAATGAGCAGTTCTTC. Translation: CASREAYNEQFF.

The chain has TRBV28 and TRBJ2-7; tentatively, D is TRBD1 (6 bases). Trimming pared 2 bases from V and 7 bases from J, leaving 6 bases between. This CDR3 comprises 11 residues. Germline V gene lookup returns CDR1 MDHEN and CDR2 SYDVKM. This CDR3 is CASSLRGEQYF. The CDR3, as DNA: TGTGCCAGCAGTTTAAGGGGGGAGCAGTACTTC.

The gene calls are TRBV28 and TRBJ1-4; D gene uncertain. CDR1 is MDHEN, CDR2 SYDVKM, per germline. Trimming shortened V by 4 bases and J by 8 bases, and 14 bases separated the two germline ends. The CDR3 contains 14 residues. The CDR3 loop reads CASSSSPTGEKLFF. The CDR3 DNA sequence: TGTGCCAGCAGTTCTAGTCCTACGGGGGAAAAACTGTTTTTT.

This chain joins TRBV19 and TRBJ2-5, with TRBD2 matching 11 bases. The J call may be mistaken, given a closer DNA end match to TRBJ2-7. In germline, CDR1 is LNHDA, CDR2 SQIVND (reference sequence). The CDR3 loop spans 17 amino acids. The CDR3 nucleotides are TGTGCCAGTAGTATAGGGGTCGGACTAGCGGGTACCTACGAGCAGTACTTC. Translating it yields CASSIGVGLAGTYEQYF.

This sequence joins TRBV5-1 and TRBJ2-2, with 10 bases matching TRBD1. Per germline, CDR1 SGHRS and CDR2 YFSETQ. CDR3 length: 15 residues. The V segment lost 5 bases and the J segment 3 bases; nucleotides outside the gene matches: 4. For the CDR3, the DNA is TGCGCCAGCAGACAGGGACAGGGGCACACCGGGGAGCTGTTTTTT. Protein sequence: CASRQGQGHTGELFF.

This sequence joins TRBV5-4 and TRBJ2-1, with 8 bases lining up with TRBD2. Germline loops: CDR1 SGHNT, CDR2 YYREEE (reference sequence). The CDR3 contains 18 residues. V lost 0 bases and J lost 2; bases outside the gene matches: 10. The CDR3 region is CASSLGSAAGGPYNEQFF. As DNA, the CDR3 is TGTGCCAGCAGCTTGGGTTCTGCGGCGGGAGGCCCCTACAATGAGCAGTTCTTC.

This CDR3 reads CASSADRVNTGELFF. The CDR3 nucleotides read TGTGCCAGCAGTGCGGACAGGGTAAACACCGGGGAGCTGTTTTTT. The chain carries TRBV2 and TRBJ2-2; 8 bases are shared with TRBD1. The germline V gene has CDR1 SNHLY and CDR2 FYNNEI. V lost 4 bases to trimming and J lost 2 bases; unmatched junction nucleotides: 3. The length of the CDR3 is 15 residues.

The table lists this clone with a few counts. The J gene is TRBJ1-5, the V gene TRBV28, with 7 positions matching TRBD1. With V trimmed by 3 bases and J by 7 bases, 9 bases remained unmatched. CDR3 length: 15 residues. CDR1 is MDHEN and CDR2 is SYDVKM in the germline V gene. The CDR3 is CASSFDREIQQPQHF. The CDR3 DNA is TGTGCCAGCAGTTTCGACAGGGAGATCCAGCAGCCCCAGCATTTT.

V gene TRBV21-1 combines with J gene TRBJ2-7; TRBD2 is the table's D call and was not checked against the DNA. TRBV21-1 constitutes a pseudogene. The CDR3 sequence is 14 residues long. The CDR3 region is CASSKTRDSYEQYF. In nucleotides, the CDR3 is TGTGCCAGCAGCAAAACTCGGGATTCCTACGAGCAGTACTTC.

This sequence joins TRBV5-1 and TRBJ2-7; 7 bases are shared with TRBD1. This CDR3 region has 14 residues. The ends lost 3 bases at V and 2 bases at J; junction bases unmatched: 5. Germline CDR1 SGHRS, CDR2 YFSETQ. The CDR3 sequence: CASSSPGTAYEQYF. CDR3 bases: TGCGCCAGCAGCTCCCCCGGGACAGCCTACGAGCAGTACTTC.

The chain has TRBV27 and TRBJ1-2; 7 bases fit TRBD1. There are 15 residues in the CDR3. CDR1 MNHEY and CDR2 SMNVEV come from the germline V gene (reference sequence). The V gene end was trimmed by 1 base and the J gene end by 0 bases; junction bases not matched to a gene: 2. The CDR3 nucleotides read TGTGCCAGCAGTTTATTCGGACAGGCTAACTATGGCTACACCTTC. Translating gives CASSLFGQANYGYTF.

The chain combines TRBV28 with TRBJ2-2; 9 nucleotides match TRBD1. This CDR3 region has 13 residues. Germline assignment: CDR1 MDHEN and CDR2 SYDVKM. V was clipped by 9 bases and J by 5 bases; unmatched bases: 4. Written as DNA, the CDR3 is TGTGCCAGTTACAGGGGGCAAACCGGGGAGCTGTTTTTT. Its translation is CASYRGQTGELFF.

The rearrangement joins TRBV6-6 to TRBJ1-1, with D perhaps matching TRBD1 (6 bases). From germline, CDR1 is MNHNY and CDR2 SVGAGI (reference sequence). Trimming stripped 5 bases from V and 0 bases from J, with 13 bases between. The length of the CDR3 is 15 residues. CDR3 residues: CASSSQGTMNTEAFF. CDR3 bases: TGTGCCAGCAGTAGCCAGGGGACAATGAACACTGAAGCTTTCTTT.

The chain joins TRBV30 to TRBJ1-1; D remains unclear. Trimming removed 4 bases from V and 4 bases from J, with 10 bases in between. The CDR3 is made up of 12 amino acids. CDR1 is GTSNPN and CDR2 is SVGIG in the germline V gene (reference sequence). This CDR3 is CAWMRVLTEAFF. CDR3 in DNA: TGTGCCTGGATGAGGGTCCTCACTGAAGCTTTCTTT.

This rearrangement joins TRBV28 to TRBJ2-7; possibly TRBD2 for D (6 bases). This CDR3 has 12 amino acids. Looked up from germline, CDR1 is MDHEN and CDR2 is SYDVKM. CDR3 DNA sequence: TGTGCAATACGGGACTTAAACTACGAGCAGTACTTC. Translated, it gives CAIRDLNYEQYF.

As DNA, the CDR3 is TGTGCCAGCAGCTTGGCCGGGAGGACAGGGGATGGCTACACCTTC. Translated, it gives CASSLAGRTGDGYTF. The genes are TRBV5-6 and TRBJ1-2, with TRBD1 matching over 9 bases. Germline V lookup: CDR1 SGHDT, CDR2 YYEEEE. Trimming cost V 0 bases and J 6 bases; bases outside gene matches: 6. The CDR3 spans 15 residues.

The chain has TRBV7-9 and TRBJ2-1; TRBD2 matches at 12 bases. The CDR3 is made up of 15 amino acids. After removal of 6 bases from V and 9 bases from J, the junction contained 9 bases not matched to a gene. Per germline, CDR1 SEHNR and CDR2 FQNEAQ (reference sequence). CDR3 in amino acids: CASRTSSGRAFEQFF. CDR3 coding DNA: TGTGCCAGCAGAACCTCTAGCGGGAGGGCCTTTGAGCAGTTCTTC.

This sequence joins TRBV11-2 and TRBJ2-7; 10 nucleotides line up with TRBD2. CDR1 and CDR2 (germline): SGHAT, FQNNGV. This CDR3 has 14 residues. Losses at the gene ends were 1 base for V and 3 bases for J; bases not matched to a gene: 0. The CDR3 DNA is TGTGCCAGCAGCTTAGGGACTAGCGGCTACGAGCAGTACTTC. Translated: CASSLGTSGYEQYF.

This clone was seen only once. The J gene is TRBJ1-2, the V gene TRBV2; TRBD1 is a possible D gene (6 bases). The CDR3 has 16 amino acids. V lost 2 bases and J lost 6, with 19 bases in between. CDR1 and CDR2 from the germline V gene are SNHLY and FYNNEI. The chain's CDR3 is CASSERGSVGTNGYTF. The CDR3 bases are TGTGCCAGCAGTGAACGGGGATCGGTGGGGACAAATGGCTACACCTTC. Drawing the rest from reference TRBV2 and TRBJ1-2, the complete variable domain is EPEVTQTPSHQVTQMGQEVILRCVPISNHLYFYWYRQILGQKVEFLVSFYNNEISEKSEIFDDQFSVERPDGSNFTLKIRSTKLEDSAMYFCASSERGSVGTNGYTFGSGTRLTVV.